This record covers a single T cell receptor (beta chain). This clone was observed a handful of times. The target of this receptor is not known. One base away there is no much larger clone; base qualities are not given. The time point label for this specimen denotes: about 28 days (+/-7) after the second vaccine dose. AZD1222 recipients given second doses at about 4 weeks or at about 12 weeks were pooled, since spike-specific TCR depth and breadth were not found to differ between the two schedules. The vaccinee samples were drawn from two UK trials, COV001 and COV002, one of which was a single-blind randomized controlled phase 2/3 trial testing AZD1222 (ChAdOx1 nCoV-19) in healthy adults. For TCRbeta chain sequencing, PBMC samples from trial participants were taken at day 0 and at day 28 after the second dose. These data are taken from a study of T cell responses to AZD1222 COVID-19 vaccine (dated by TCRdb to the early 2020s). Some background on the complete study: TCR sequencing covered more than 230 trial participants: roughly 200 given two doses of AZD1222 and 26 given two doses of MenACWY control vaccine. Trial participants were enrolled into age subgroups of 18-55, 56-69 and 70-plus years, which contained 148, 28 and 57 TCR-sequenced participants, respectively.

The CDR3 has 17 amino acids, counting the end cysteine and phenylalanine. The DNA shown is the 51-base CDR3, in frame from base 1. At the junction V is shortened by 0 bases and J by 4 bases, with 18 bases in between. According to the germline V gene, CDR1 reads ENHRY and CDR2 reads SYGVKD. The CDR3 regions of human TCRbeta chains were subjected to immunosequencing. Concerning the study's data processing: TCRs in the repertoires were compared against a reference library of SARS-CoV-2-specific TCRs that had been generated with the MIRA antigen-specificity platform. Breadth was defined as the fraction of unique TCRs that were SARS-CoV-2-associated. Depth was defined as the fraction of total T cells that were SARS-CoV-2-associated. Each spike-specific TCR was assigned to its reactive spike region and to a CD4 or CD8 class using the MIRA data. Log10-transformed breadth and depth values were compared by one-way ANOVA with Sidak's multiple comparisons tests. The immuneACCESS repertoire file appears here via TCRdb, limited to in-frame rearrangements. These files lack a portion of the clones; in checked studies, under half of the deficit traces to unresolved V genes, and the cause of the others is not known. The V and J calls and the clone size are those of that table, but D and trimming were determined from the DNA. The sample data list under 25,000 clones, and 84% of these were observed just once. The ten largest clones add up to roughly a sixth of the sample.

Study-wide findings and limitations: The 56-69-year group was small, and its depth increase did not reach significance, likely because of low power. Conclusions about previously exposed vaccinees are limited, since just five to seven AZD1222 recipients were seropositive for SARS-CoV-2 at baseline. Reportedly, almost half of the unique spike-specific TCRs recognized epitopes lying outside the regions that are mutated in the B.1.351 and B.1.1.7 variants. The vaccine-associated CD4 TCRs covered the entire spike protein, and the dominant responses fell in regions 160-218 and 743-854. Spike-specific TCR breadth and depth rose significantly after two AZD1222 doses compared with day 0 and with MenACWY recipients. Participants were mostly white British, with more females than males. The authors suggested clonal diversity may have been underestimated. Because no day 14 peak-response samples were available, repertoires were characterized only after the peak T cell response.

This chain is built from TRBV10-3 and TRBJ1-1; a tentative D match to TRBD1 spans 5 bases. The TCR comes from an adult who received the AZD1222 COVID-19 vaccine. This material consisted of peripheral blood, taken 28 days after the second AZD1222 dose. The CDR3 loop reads CAISESGFGRVATEAFF. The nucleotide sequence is TGTGCCATCAGTGAGTCGGGATTCGGCAGGGTGGCCACTGAAGCTTTCTTT.